This T cell receptor (beta chain) was captured by sequencing in a study of T cell responses to AZD1222 COVID-19 vaccine. Study observations and caveats: Most donors were white British, females outnumbered males, and clonal diversity was possibly underestimated.

For this clone: Its antigen is not identified.

TCRdb's copy holds only in-frame clones and misses some; the assay was immunoSEQ multiplex PCR. The profile shows more than 140,000 clones, around 89% of them singletons. The input for sequencing was peripheral blood, taken on day 0 of MenACWY control vaccination. The source of this sequence is an adult in good health.

CDR3 nucleotides: TGCGCCAGCAGTCAAGGGCCGCGGACCAATGAGCAGTTCTTC. Translation: CASSQGPRTNEQFF. This chain connects TRBV23-1 to TRBJ2-1; D unclear. TRBV23-1 falls under the ORF class, with uncertain function. The CDR3 sequence is 14 residues long. V shed 2 bases and J shed 6 bases, with 11 bases lying between them.